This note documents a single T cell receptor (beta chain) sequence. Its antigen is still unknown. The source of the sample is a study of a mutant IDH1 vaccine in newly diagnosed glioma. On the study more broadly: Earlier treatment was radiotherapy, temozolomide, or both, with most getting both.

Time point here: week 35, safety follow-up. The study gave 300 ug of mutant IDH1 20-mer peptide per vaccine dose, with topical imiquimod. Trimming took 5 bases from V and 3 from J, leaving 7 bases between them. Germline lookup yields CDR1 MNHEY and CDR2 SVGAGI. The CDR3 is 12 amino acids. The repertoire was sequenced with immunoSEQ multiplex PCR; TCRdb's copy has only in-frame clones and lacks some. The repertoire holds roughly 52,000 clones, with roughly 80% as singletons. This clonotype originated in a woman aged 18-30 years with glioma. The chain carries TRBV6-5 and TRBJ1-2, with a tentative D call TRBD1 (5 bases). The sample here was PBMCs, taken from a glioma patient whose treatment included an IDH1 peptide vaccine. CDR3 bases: TGTGCCAGCAGTGGGGGACACTATGGCTACACCTTC. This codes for CASSGGHYGYTF.